This T cell receptor beta chain is drawn from a study of blood T cell repertoires in COVID-19. On the study more broadly: In each case, the material was cDNA or gDNA derived from T cells, B-cell-depleted T cells, or PBMCs.

In the authors' workflow: Reference gene primer amplification gave nucleated cell count estimates. Profiling relied on immunoSEQ multiplex PCR, and the TCRdb table lists in-frame clones only, not all of them. D and trimming come from the DNA, and the V and J calls and clone size come from that table. The sample has 150,000 to 200,000 clones; approximately 80% are singletons. Living in under 30 US areas, the participants were between roughly 18 and 95 years of age. Self-reported history from a screening survey and questionnaire set each donor's cohort. This receptor was taken from a man between 60 and 75 years old who had been exposed to COVID-19. The material sequenced was PBMCs or T cells enriched from blood (not recorded which).

This CDR3 is CASSFGGSSYEQYF. CDR3 bases: TGTGCCAGCAGCTTCGGCGGAAGCTCCTACGAGCAGTACTTC. The gene calls are TRBV7-3 and TRBJ2-7, with no clear D. There are 14 residues in the CDR3. Trimming removed 3 bases from V and 0 bases from J, with 9 bases in between. The germline CDR1 and CDR2 sequences are SGHTA and FQGTGA.